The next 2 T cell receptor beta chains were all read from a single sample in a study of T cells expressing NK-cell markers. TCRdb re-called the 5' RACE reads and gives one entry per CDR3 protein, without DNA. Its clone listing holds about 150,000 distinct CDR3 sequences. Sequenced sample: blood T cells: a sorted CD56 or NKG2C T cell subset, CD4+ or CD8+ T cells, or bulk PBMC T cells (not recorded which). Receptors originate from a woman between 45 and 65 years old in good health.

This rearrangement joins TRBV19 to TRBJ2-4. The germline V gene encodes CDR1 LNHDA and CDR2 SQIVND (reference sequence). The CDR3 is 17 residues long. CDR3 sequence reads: CASSMGVGVVAKNIQYF.

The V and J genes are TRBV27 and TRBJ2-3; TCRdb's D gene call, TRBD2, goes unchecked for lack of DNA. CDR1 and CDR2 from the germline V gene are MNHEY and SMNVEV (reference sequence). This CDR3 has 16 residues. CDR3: CASSLSWDFLVDTQYF.